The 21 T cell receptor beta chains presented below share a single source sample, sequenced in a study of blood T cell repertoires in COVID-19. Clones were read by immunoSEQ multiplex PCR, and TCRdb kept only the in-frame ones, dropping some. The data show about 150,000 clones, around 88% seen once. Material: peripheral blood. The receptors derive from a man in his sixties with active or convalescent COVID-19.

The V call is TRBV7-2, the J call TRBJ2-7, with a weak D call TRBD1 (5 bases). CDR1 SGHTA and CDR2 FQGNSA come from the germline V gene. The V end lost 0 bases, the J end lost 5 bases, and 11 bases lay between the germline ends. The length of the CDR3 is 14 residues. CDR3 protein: CASSLAAGFHEQYF. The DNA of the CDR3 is TGTGCCAGCAGCTTAGCGGCAGGGTTCCACGAGCAGTACTTC. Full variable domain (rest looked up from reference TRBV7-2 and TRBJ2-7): GAGVSQSPSNKVTEKGKDVELRCDPISGHTALYWYRQSLGQGLEFLIYFQGNSAPDKSGLPSDRFSAERTGGSVSTLTIQRTQQEDSAVYLCASSLAAGFHEQYFGPGTRLTVT.

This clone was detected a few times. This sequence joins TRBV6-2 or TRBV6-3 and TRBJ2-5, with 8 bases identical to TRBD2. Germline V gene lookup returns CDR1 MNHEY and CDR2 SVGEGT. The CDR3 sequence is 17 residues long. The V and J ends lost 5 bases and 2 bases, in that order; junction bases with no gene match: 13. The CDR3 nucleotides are TGTGCCAGCAGTCCGCCGAGGGGACGGGGGGGTCAAGAGACCCAGTACTTC. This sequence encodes CASSPPRGRGGQETQYF.

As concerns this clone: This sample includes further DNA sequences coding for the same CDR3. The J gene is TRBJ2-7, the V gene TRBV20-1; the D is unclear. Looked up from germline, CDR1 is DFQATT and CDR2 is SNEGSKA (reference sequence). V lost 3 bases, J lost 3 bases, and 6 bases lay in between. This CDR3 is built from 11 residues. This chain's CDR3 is CSARRGYEQYF. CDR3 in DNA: TGCAGTGCTAGGAGAGGCTACGAGCAGTACTTC.

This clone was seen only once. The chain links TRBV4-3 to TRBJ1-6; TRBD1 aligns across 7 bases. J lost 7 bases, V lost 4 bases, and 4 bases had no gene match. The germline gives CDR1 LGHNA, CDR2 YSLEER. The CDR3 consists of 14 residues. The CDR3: CASSPGGQNSPLHF. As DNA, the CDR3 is TGCGCCAGCAGCCCAGGGGGACAGAATTCACCCCTCCACTTT.

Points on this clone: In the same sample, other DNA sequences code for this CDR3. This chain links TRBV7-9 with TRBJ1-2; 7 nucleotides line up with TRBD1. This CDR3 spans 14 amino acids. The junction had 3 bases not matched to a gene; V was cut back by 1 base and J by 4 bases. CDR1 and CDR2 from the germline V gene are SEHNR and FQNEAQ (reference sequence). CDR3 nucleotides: TGTGCCAGCAGCTTAGGACAGGGTTCCTATGGCTACACCTTC. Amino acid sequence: CASSLGQGSYGYTF.

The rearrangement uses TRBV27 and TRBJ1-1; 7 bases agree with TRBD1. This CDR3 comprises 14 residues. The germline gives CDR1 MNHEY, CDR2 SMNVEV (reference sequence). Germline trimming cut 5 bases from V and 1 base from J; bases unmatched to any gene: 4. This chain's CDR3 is CASSRDRENTEAFF. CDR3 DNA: TGTGCCAGCAGTCGAGACAGGGAGAACACTGAAGCTTTCTTT.

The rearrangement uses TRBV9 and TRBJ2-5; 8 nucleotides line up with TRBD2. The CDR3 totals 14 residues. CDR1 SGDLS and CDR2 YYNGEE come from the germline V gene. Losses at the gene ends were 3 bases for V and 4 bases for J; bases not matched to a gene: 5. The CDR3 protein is CASSAVAGLETQYF. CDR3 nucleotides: TGTGCCAGCAGCGCCGTAGCGGGATTAGAGACCCAGTACTTC.

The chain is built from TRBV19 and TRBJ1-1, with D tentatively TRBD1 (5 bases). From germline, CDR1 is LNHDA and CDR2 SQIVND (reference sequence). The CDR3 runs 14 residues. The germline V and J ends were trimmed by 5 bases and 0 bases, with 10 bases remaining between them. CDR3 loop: CASSLRQMNTEAFF. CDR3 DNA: TGTGCCAGTAGTCTTCGACAGATGAACACTGAAGCTTTCTTT.

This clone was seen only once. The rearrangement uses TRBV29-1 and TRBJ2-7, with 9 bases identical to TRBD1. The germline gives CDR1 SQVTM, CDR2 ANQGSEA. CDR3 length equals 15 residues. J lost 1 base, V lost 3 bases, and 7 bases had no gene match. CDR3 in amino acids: CSVDMRGTGSYEQYF. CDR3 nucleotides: TGCAGCGTTGACATGAGGGGGACAGGGTCCTACGAGCAGTACTTC.

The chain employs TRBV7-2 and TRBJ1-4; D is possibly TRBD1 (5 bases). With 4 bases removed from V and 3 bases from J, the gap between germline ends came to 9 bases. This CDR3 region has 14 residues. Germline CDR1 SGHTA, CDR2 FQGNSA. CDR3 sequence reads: CASSWDWANEKLFF. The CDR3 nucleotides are TGTGCCAGCAGCTGGGACTGGGCTAATGAAAAACTGTTTTTT.

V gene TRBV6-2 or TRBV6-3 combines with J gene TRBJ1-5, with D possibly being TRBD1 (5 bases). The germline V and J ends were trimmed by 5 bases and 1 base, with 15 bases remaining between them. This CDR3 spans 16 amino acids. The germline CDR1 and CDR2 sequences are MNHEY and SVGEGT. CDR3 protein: CASSNERGISNQPQHF. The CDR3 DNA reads TGTGCCAGCAGTAATGAAAGGGGTATCAGCAATCAGCCCCAGCATTTT.

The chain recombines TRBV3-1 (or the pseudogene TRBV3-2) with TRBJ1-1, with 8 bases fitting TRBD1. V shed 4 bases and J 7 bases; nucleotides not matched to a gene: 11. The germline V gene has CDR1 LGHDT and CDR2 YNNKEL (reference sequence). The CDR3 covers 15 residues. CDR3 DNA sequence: TGTGCCAGCAGCCTCCCAGGACAGGGTGGAAGTGAAGCTTTCTTT. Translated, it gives CASSLPGQGGSEAFF.

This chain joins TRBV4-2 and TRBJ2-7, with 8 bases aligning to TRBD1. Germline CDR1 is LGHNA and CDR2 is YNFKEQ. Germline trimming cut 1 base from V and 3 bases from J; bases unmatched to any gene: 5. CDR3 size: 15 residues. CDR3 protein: CASSQAGTGVYEQYF. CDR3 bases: TGTGCCAGCAGCCAAGCCGGGACAGGAGTCTACGAGCAGTACTTC.

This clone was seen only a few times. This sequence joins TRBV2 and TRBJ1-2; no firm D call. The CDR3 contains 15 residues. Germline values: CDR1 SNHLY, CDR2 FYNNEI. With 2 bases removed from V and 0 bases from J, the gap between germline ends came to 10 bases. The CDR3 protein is CASSESNFANYGYTF. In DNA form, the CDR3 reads TGTGCCAGCAGTGAAAGCAATTTCGCTAACTATGGCTACACCTTC. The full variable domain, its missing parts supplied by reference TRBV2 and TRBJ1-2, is EPEVTQTPSHQVTQMGQEVILRCVPISNHLYFYWYRQILGQKVEFLVSFYNNEISEKSEIFDDQFSVERPDGSNFTLKIRSTKLEDSAMYFCASSESNFANYGYTFGSGTRLTVV.

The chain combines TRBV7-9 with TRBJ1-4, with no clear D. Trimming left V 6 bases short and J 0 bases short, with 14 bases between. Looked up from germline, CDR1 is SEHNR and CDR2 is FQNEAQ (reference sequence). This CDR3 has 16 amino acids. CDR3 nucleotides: TGTGCCAGCAGTAGGAGGGAACGTACAACTAATGAAAAACTGTTTTTT. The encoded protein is CASSRRERTTNEKLFF.

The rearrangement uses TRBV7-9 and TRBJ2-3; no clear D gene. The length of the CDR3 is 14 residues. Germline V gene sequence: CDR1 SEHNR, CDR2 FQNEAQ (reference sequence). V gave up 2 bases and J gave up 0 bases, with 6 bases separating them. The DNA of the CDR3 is TGTGCCAGCAGCTTAACCCAGAGCACAGATACGCAGTATTTT. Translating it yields CASSLTQSTDTQYF.

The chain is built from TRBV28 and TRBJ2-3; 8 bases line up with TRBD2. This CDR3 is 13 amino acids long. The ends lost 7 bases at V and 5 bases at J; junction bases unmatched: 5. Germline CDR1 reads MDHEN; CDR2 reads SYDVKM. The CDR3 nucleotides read TGTGCCAGCACCGGGGGGGGCGAAGATACGCAGTATTTT. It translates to CASTGGGEDTQYF.

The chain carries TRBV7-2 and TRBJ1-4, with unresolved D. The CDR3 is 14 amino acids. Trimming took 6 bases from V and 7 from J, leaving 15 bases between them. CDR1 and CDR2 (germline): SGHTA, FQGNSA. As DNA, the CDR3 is TGTGCCAGCAGTTTTCTGGCAGGAGGTGAAAAACTGTTTTTT. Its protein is CASSFLAGGEKLFF. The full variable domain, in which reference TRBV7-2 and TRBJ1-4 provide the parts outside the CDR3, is GAGVSQSPSNKVTEKGKDVELRCDPISGHTALYWYRQSLGQGLEFLIYFQGNSAPDKSGLPSDRFSAERTGGSVSTLTIQRTQQEDSAVYLCASSFLAGGEKLFFGSGTQLSVL.

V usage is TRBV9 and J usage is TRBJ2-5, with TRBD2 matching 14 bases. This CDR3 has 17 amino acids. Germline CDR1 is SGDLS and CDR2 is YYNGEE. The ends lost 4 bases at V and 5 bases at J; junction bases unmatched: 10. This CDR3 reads CASSPGTSGRWGETQYF. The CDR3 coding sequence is TGTGCCAGCAGCCCCGGGACTAGCGGGAGATGGGGTGAGACCCAGTACTTC.

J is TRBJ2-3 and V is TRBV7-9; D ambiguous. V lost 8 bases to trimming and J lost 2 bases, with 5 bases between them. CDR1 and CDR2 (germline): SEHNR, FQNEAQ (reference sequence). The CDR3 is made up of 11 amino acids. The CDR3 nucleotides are TGTGCCAGCTCCTTCACAGATACGCAGTATTTT. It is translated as CASSFTDTQYF.

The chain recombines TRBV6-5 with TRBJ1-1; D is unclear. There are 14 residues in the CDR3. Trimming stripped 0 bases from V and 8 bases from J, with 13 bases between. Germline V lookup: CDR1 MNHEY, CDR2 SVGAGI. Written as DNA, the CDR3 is TGTGCCAGCAGTTACTCGAGTGACGGGTTCGAAGCTTTCTTT. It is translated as CASSYSSDGFEAFF.